This TCR beta chain was retrieved from a study of response to subunit inactivated influenza vaccine (dated by TCRdb to the late 2010s). Regarding the complete study: Deep quantitative T cell receptor repertoire profiling was used in the study to track responses to a trivalent subunit inactivated influenza vaccine. Points the paper makes about the study in general: The authors suggested that each seasonal influenza vaccination may recruit only a limited number of new T cells.

A distance of 11 bases separates the germline ends of V and J, which lose 5 bases and 0 bases respectively. Including the terminal cysteine and phenylalanine, the CDR3 comprises 15 residues. The read is trimmed to its CDR3 DNA, 45 bases read in frame from base 1. CDR1 and CDR2, looked up from the germline V gene (reference sequence), are LNHDA and SQIVND. Library preparation employed RT-PCR. Sequencing used an Illumina HiSeq 2500. TCRdb reprocessed the public reads (quality trimming at Q25 with fastp, clone calling with MiXCR) and kept in-frame beta chains. For every CDR3 protein sequence, its rows merge into one entry that carries the most common genes and DNA. The sample table contains approximately 520,000 distinct CDR3 sequences; only one count was recorded for more than 15% of them. The top ten clonotypes cover less than 4% of the sample. Turning to this clonotype: What this receptor recognizes is not known. Nothing much larger sits one base from this clone, and base qualities are not available.

Sample: CD4+ T cells sorted from PBMCs, taken less than 25 months after vaccination. The receptor was isolated from a man aged 45 to 70 who received an inactivated influenza vaccine. Donor details come from another sample of the same person, matched by shared clones. Recombination joined TRBV19 with TRBJ1-5, with the identity of the D gene unclear. The CDR3 corresponds to CASSSTPYSNQPQHF. The sequenced DNA is TGTGCCAGTAGTTCGACACCTTATAGCAATCAGCCCCAGCATTTT.